These 21 T cell receptor beta chains came from one sample sequenced in a study of cytomegalovirus exposure and HLA in healthy donors. The data were produced by immunoSEQ multiplex PCR, yet TCRdb's version contains in-frame clones alone and is incomplete. The sample has 150,000 to 200,000 clones, less than 85% seen once; the top ten hold roughly 15%. Sequenced material: PBMCs. The receptor source for this set is a man aged 18-30 years in good health and CMV-seropositive.

This rearrangement joins TRBV5-1 to TRBJ2-1; the D gene is possibly TRBD2 (7 bases). The CDR3 loop spans 14 amino acids. Between the trimmed V and J ends, which lost 3 bases and 6 bases, there was a span of 13 bases. The germline V gene encodes CDR1 SGHRS and CDR2 YFSETQ. The CDR3 nucleotides read TGCGCCAGCAGCTCCCGGGGGGCGGCCAATGAGCAGTTCTTC. Translation: CASSSRGAANEQFF.

The V and J genes are TRBV30 and TRBJ1-1; 8 bases fit TRBD1. CDR1 GTSNPN and CDR2 SVGIG come from the germline V gene (reference sequence). This CDR3 comprises 14 residues. J gave up 9 bases and V 5 bases, and 14 bases lay outside the gene matches. The CDR3 is CAWESGQGDKKAFF. The CDR3, as DNA: TGTGCCTGGGAGTCCGGACAGGGAGACAAAAAAGCTTTCTTT.

The rearrangement links TRBV30 to TRBJ2-5, with D possibly TRBD2 on 6 matching bases. With 2 bases removed from V and 4 bases from J, the gap between germline ends came to 14 bases. The CDR3 is 14 residues long. Germline CDR1 is GTSNPN and CDR2 is SVGIG (reference sequence). CDR3 sequence: CAWSQLAPGETQYF. The CDR3 DNA is TGTGCCTGGAGTCAACTAGCCCCGGGAGAGACCCAGTACTTC.

The chain links TRBV7-6 to TRBJ1-2, with 9 positions matching TRBD1. CDR1 and CDR2 from the germline V gene are SGHVS and FNYEAQ. V trimming: 4 bases; J trimming: 7 bases; junction bases outside the gene matches: 7. This CDR3 has 14 amino acids. This chain's CDR3 is CASSSRTGDGGYTF. The CDR3 DNA is TGTGCCAGCAGCTCGCGGACAGGGGATGGTGGCTACACCTTC.

The chain has TRBV27 and TRBJ2-5; a possible D gene is TRBD1 (5 bases). The length of the CDR3 is 15 residues. Trimming removed 2 bases from V and 5 bases from J, with 15 bases in between. CDR1 and CDR2 (germline): MNHEY, SMNVEV (reference sequence). CDR3: CASSLIQGLGETQYF. The CDR3 bases are TGTGCCAGCAGTTTAATCCAGGGTTTAGGGGAGACCCAGTACTTC.

V and J are TRBV4-1 and TRBJ2-7, with TRBD1 as a possible D gene (6 bases). With 2 bases removed from V and 4 bases from J, the gap between germline ends came to 21 bases. CDR3 length equals 17 residues. CDR1 is MGHRA, CDR2 YSYEKL, per germline. The CDR3, as DNA: TGCGCCAGCAGCCAATGGACTCGCCCGGACAGACCTTACGAGCAGTACTTC. It specifies CASSQWTRPDRPYEQYF.

This chain joins TRBV5-1 and TRBJ2-1, with TRBD2 matching over 8 bases. From germline, CDR1 is SGHRS and CDR2 YFSETQ. The CDR3 extends over 14 amino acids. J was trimmed by 7 bases and V by 5 bases; bases with no gene match: 8. This chain's CDR3 is CASSGVAGRNEQFF. CDR3 nucleotides: TGCGCCAGCAGTGGAGTAGCGGGAAGGAATGAGCAGTTCTTC.

This clone was observed a few times. The V call is TRBV5-1, the J call TRBJ2-3; maybe TRBD2 (6 bases). CDR3 length: 17 residues. The V and J ends lost 4 bases and 1 base respectively, with 19 bases between them. CDR1 is SGHRS, CDR2 YFSETQ, per germline. Here the CDR3 DNA reads TGCGCCAGCAGCCCGGTGACTAGTCCATCACGCACAGATACGCAGTATTTT. Protein product: CASSPVTSPSRTDTQYF.

The count of this clone is one. The chain combines TRBV11-3 with TRBJ2-7; 9 bases are shared with TRBD1. The CDR3 loop spans 16 amino acids. Germline V gene sequence: CDR1 SGHNT, CDR2 YENEEA. V was clipped by 4 bases and J by 3 bases; unmatched bases: 10. In DNA, the CDR3 is TGTGCCAGCAGCTCTTCGTCCGGGACAGGGTACTACGAGCAGTACTTC. As protein: CASSSSSGTGYYEQYF.

A single count supports this clone. This sequence joins TRBV28 and TRBJ1-2; the D is unclear. The CDR3 is 11 amino acids. V was pared by 5 bases and J by 8 bases, with 9 bases between. Germline V gene lookup returns CDR1 MDHEN and CDR2 SYDVKM. The CDR3 bases are TGTGCCAGCAGTATACCGCAGGGCTACACCTTC. Translating it yields CASSIPQGYTF.

This clone was seen a handful of times. The V call is TRBV28, the J call TRBJ1-1; D uncertain. Germline CDR1 is MDHEN and CDR2 is SYDVKM. This CDR3 region has 13 residues. The V end was cut by 3 bases, the J end by 0 bases, with 5 bases between. CDR3 coding DNA: TGTGCCAGCAGTTTCTCCCTGAACACTGAAGCTTTCTTT. As protein: CASSFSLNTEAFF.

This chain joins TRBV28 and TRBJ1-3, with D maybe TRBD1 (6 bases). The CDR3 is 15 residues long. Deletions cut 8 bases from V and 1 base from J, with 15 bases between. Germline assignment: CDR1 MDHEN and CDR2 SYDVKM. The CDR3 sequence: CASLSLTGSGNTIYF. The CDR3 DNA reads TGTGCCAGCCTTTCCCTCACAGGGTCTGGAAACACCATATATTTT.

The chain couples TRBV9 to TRBJ1-1; 7 bases are shared with TRBD1. Trimming cost V 6 bases and J 4 bases; bases outside gene matches: 9. The CDR3 has 14 residues. CDR1 is SGDLS, CDR2 YYNGEE, per germline. CDR3 residues: CASTTGVASTEAFF. As DNA, the CDR3 is TGTGCCAGCACCACAGGGGTTGCTAGCACTGAAGCTTTCTTT.

The V and J genes are TRBV9 and TRBJ1-6, with TRBD1 identical over 8 bases. The V gene's germline CDR1 is SGDLS and CDR2 YYNGEE. J lost 3 bases, V lost 3 bases, and 5 bases had no gene match. This CDR3 comprises 16 residues. CDR3 protein: CASSEGQAFYNSPLHF. CDR3 nucleotide sequence: TGTGCCAGCAGCGAGGGACAGGCCTTCTATAATTCACCCCTCCACTTT.

This sequence joins TRBV15 and TRBJ2-7, with TRBD1 identical over 7 bases. The germline V gene encodes CDR1 LNHNV and CDR2 YYDKDF (reference sequence). V gave up 0 bases and J gave up 0 bases; unmatched junction bases: 5. This CDR3 is 16 amino acids long. This CDR3 is CATSRDQTGSSYEQYF. CDR3 sequence (DNA): TGTGCCACCAGCAGAGATCAGACAGGGAGCTCCTACGAGCAGTACTTC. The whole variable domain, filled in from reference TRBV15 and TRBJ2-7, reads DAMVIQNPRYQVTQFGKPVTLSCSQTLNHNVMYWYQQKSSQAPKLLFHYYDKDFNNEADTPDNFQSRRPNTSFCFLDIRSPGLGDTAMYLCATSRDQTGSSYEQYFGPGTRLTVT.

The CDR3 is CASSLGRGNSNQPQHF. As DNA, the CDR3 is TGTGCCAGCAGTTTGGGTCGGGGGAATAGCAATCAGCCCCAGCATTTT. V and J are TRBV28 and TRBJ1-5; D might be TRBD1 (5 bases). The CDR3 has 16 amino acids. V shed 3 bases and J shed 0 bases, with 12 bases lying between them. Germline V CDR1 and CDR2: MDHEN, SYDVKM.

The V call is TRBV28, the J call TRBJ2-2; no reliable D call. The CDR3 is 13 amino acids. V dropped 7 bases and J dropped 1 base, with 7 bases sitting between them. Germline loops: CDR1 MDHEN, CDR2 SYDVKM. CDR3 nucleotide sequence: TGTGCCAGCAACCCGGTGAACACCGGGGAGCTGTTTTTT. This gives the protein CASNPVNTGELFF.

The genes are TRBV6-6 and TRBJ1-5, with no clear D. The CDR3 has 15 amino acids. CDR1 and CDR2 (germline): MNHNY, SVGAGI (reference sequence). V was trimmed by 6 bases and J by 0 bases, leaving 12 bases between them. In DNA, the CDR3 is TGTGCCAGCAGCCACGACACCTATAGCAATCAGCCCCAGCATTTT. This codes for CASSHDTYSNQPQHF.

The V call is TRBV9, the J call TRBJ2-1, with 11 bases that match TRBD2. Germline V CDR1 and CDR2: SGDLS, YYNGEE. The V gene end was trimmed by 3 bases and the J gene end by 6 bases; junction bases not matched to a gene: 5. CDR3 length: 15 residues. Here the CDR3 reads CASSATSGRGNEQFF. The CDR3 nucleotides are TGTGCCAGCAGCGCCACTAGCGGGAGAGGCAATGAGCAGTTCTTC.

The chain is built from TRBV11-3 and TRBJ1-1; no firm D call. The CDR3 length is 13 residues. V was shortened by 3 bases and J by 3 bases, with 8 bases between the two germline ends. Germline-derived CDR1 and CDR2 are SGHNT and YENEEA. CDR3 residues: CASSFRRDTEAFF. CDR3 bases: TGTGCCAGCAGCTTCCGACGGGACACTGAAGCTTTCTTT.

The chain carries TRBV30 and TRBJ1-3; 9 bases agree with TRBD1. After removal of 1 base from V and 10 bases from J, the junction contained 8 bases not matched to a gene. Germline CDR1 and CDR2: GTSNPN and SVGIG (reference sequence). This CDR3 has 14 residues. The CDR3 coding sequence is TGTGCCTGGAGTGGTGGGACAGGGTTCGGGACCATATATTTT. As protein: CAWSGGTGFGTIYF.